These T cell receptor beta chains were read from a single sample in a study of cytomegalovirus exposure and HLA in healthy donors. Sequencing used immunoSEQ multiplex PCR; TCRdb keeps in-frame clones, though not all of them. The data contain roughly 100,000 clones, over 70% of them seen just once; the ten biggest clones take up approximately 8.6%. The specimen sequenced was PBMCs. These receptors came from a woman aged 35 to 49 in good health and CMV-seropositive. CDR3s include the opening cysteine and the closing phenylalanine or tryptophan. The order of the fields is V gene, D gene, clone size, J gene, CDR3 protein, CDR3 DNA. The D gene is left open where the match is weak. The size field is filled for only some rows; it gives once, few, many or a size class.

V gene: TRBV5-4
D gene: .
clone size: few
J gene: TRBJ1-1
CDR3 protein: CASSQGVGPTEAFF
CDR3 DNA: TGTGCCAGCAGCCAAGGGGTTGGGCCCACTGAAGCTTTCTTT

V gene: TRBV10-3
D gene: .
clone size: .
J gene: TRBJ2-7
CDR3 protein: CAISESTLRKGGSYEQYF
CDR3 DNA: TGTGCCATCAGTGAGTCGACTCTCCGGAAAGGTGGCTCCTACGAGCAGTACTTC

V gene: TRBV29-1
D gene: .
clone size: .
J gene: TRBJ1-1
CDR3 protein: CSVGETGPNTEAFF
CDR3 DNA: TGCAGCGTTGGTGAAACAGGGCCGAACACTGAAGCTTTCTTT

V gene: TRBV11-2
D gene: TRBD2
clone size: .
J gene: TRBJ2-7
CDR3 protein: CASSLELAGSYEQYF
CDR3 DNA: TGTGCCAGCAGCTTAGAACTAGCGGGGTCCTACGAGCAGTACTTC

V gene: TRBV5-4
D gene: TRBD1
clone size: .
J gene: TRBJ2-7
CDR3 protein: CASSGTESSYEQYF
CDR3 DNA: TGTGCCAGCAGCGGGACAGAGAGCTCCTACGAGCAGTACTTC

V gene: TRBV5-4
D gene: .
clone size: .
J gene: TRBJ2-7
CDR3 protein: CASSSDYYEQYF
CDR3 DNA: TGTGCCAGCAGCTCGGACTACTACGAGCAGTACTTC

V gene: TRBV29-1
D gene: .
clone size: few
J gene: TRBJ1-1
CDR3 protein: CSTPGGVNTEAFF
CDR3 DNA: TGCAGCACCCCGGGGGGGGTCAACACTGAAGCTTTCTTT

V gene: TRBV10-3
D gene: .
clone size: .
J gene: TRBJ1-1
CDR3 protein: CATIGLTNGNTEAFF
CDR3 DNA: TGTGCCACCATCGGACTCACCAACGGGAACACTGAAGCTTTCTTT

V gene: TRBV7-2
D gene: .
clone size: .
J gene: TRBJ1-2
CDR3 protein: CASSLAQNYGYTF
CDR3 DNA: TGTGCCAGCAGCTTAGCACAGAACTATGGCTACACCTTC

V gene: TRBV5-6
D gene: .
clone size: .
J gene: TRBJ1-6
CDR3 protein: CASSLTSGSYNSPLHF
CDR3 DNA: TGTGCCAGCAGCTTGACGAGTGGCTCCTATAATTCACCCCTCCACTTT

V gene: TRBV5-1
D gene: .
clone size: .
J gene: TRBJ2-2
CDR3 protein: CASSFTITGELFF
CDR3 DNA: TGCGCCAGCAGCTTTACTATAACCGGGGAGTTGTTTTTT

V gene: TRBV11-2
D gene: TRBD1
clone size: few
J gene: TRBJ2-7
CDR3 protein: CASSPWTGSISYEQYF
CDR3 DNA: TGTGCCAGCAGCCCCTGGACAGGATCGATCTCCTACGAGCAGTACTTC

V gene: TRBV27
D gene: .
clone size: .
J gene: TRBJ1-1
CDR3 protein: CASSLTVNTEAFF
CDR3 DNA: TGTGCCAGCAGCTTGACAGTGAACACTGAAGCTTTCTTT

V gene: TRBV11-3
D gene: TRBD2
clone size: .
J gene: TRBJ2-3
CDR3 protein: CASSLGTSGRTDTQYF
CDR3 DNA: TGTGCCAGCAGCTTAGGGACTAGCGGGAGGACAGATACGCAGTATTTT

V gene: TRBV28
D gene: .
clone size: .
J gene: TRBJ2-4
CDR3 protein: CASRAGGLAKNIQYF
CDR3 DNA: TGTGCCAGCAGGGCCGGGGGTTTGGCCAAAAACATTCAGTACTTC

V gene: TRBV7-9
D gene: TRBD2
clone size: .
J gene: TRBJ2-7
CDR3 protein: CASSPLGVTSGSSYEQYF
CDR3 DNA: TGTGCCAGCAGCCCGCTTGGGGTGACTAGCGGGAGTTCTTACGAGCAGTACTTC

V gene: TRBV5-1
D gene: TRBD1
clone size: .
J gene: TRBJ1-2
CDR3 protein: CASREQGAYGYTF
CDR3 DNA: TGCGCCAGCAGAGAGCAGGGGGCATACGGCTACACCTTC

V gene: TRBV11-3
D gene: .
clone size: .
J gene: TRBJ2-7
CDR3 protein: CASSSLSVPNFPYEQYF
CDR3 DNA: TGTGCCAGCAGCTCACTGAGTGTACCCAACTTCCCCTACGAGCAGTACTTC

V gene: TRBV28
D gene: TRBD1
clone size: few
J gene: TRBJ2-1
CDR3 protein: CASSFSDRSEQFF
CDR3 DNA: TGTGCCAGCAGTTTTTCGGACAGGAGTGAGCAGTTCTTC

V gene: TRBV29-1
D gene: TRBD2
clone size: once
J gene: TRBJ2-1
CDR3 protein: CSVEDVAGSYNEQFF
CDR3 DNA: TGCAGCGTTGAAGATGTAGCGGGGAGTTACAATGAGCAGTTCTTC

V gene: TRBV5-6
D gene: TRBD1
clone size: .
J gene: TRBJ1-2
CDR3 protein: CASSLKGTVGYGYTF
CDR3 DNA: TGTGCCAGCAGCTTGAAGGGGACAGTTGGCTATGGCTACACCTTC

V gene: TRBV18
D gene: .
clone size: .
J gene: TRBJ2-1
CDR3 protein: CASSPRGSGPNTYNEQFF
CDR3 DNA: TGTGCCAGCTCACCACGGGGGAGCGGGCCTAACACCTACAATGAGCAGTTCTTC

V gene: TRBV6-1
D gene: .
clone size: .
J gene: TRBJ2-7
CDR3 protein: CASSPRDWYEQYF
CDR3 DNA: TGTGCCAGCAGTCCTCGGGACTGGTACGAGCAGTACTTC

V gene: TRBV19
D gene: .
clone size: few
J gene: TRBJ1-2
CDR3 protein: CASQGWPGDLKGDYGYTF
CDR3 DNA: TGTGCCAGTCAGGGATGGCCAGGGGACCTTAAAGGGGACTATGGCTACACCTTC

V gene: TRBV2
D gene: .
clone size: once
J gene: TRBJ2-2
CDR3 protein: CASSEALSTGIAGELFF
CDR3 DNA: TGTGCCAGCAGTGAAGCCTTATCCACAGGGATCGCCGGGGAGCTGTTTTTT

V gene: TRBV28
D gene: TRBD2
clone size: few
J gene: TRBJ2-3
CDR3 protein: CASSLILAGYTDTQYF
CDR3 DNA: TGTGCCAGCAGTTTAATTCTAGCGGGGTACACAGATACGCAGTATTTT

V gene: TRBV11-2
D gene: .
clone size: .
J gene: TRBJ2-7
CDR3 protein: CASSLSLGVRGTYEQYF
CDR3 DNA: TGTGCCAGCAGCTTAAGTTTAGGGGTCAGGGGTACCTACGAGCAGTACTTC

V gene: TRBV18
D gene: .
clone size: .
J gene: TRBJ1-4
CDR3 protein: CASSIQGREKLFF
CDR3 DNA: TGTGCCAGCTCGATACAGGGACGCGAAAAACTGTTTTTT

V gene: TRBV7-5
D gene: .
clone size: .
J gene: TRBJ2-1
CDR3 protein: CARRRWGRSSYNEQFF
CDR3 DNA: TGTGCCAGAAGGAGGTGGGGGCGGAGCTCCTACAATGAGCAGTTCTTC

V gene: TRBV4-3
D gene: .
clone size: .
J gene: TRBJ1-2
CDR3 protein: CASSQRANQWDGRGRYGYTF
CDR3 DNA: TGCGCCAGCAGCCAACGGGCTAACCAATGGGACGGACGGGGGAGGTATGGCTACACCTTC

V gene: TRBV10-3
D gene: TRBD2
clone size: few
J gene: TRBJ2-5
CDR3 protein: CAISVGTSGGQETQYF
CDR3 DNA: TGTGCCATCAGCGTTGGGACTAGCGGGGGACAAGAGACCCAGTACTTC

V gene: TRBV6-1
D gene: .
clone size: .
J gene: TRBJ1-1
CDR3 protein: CASSEGGVTEAFF
CDR3 DNA: TGTGCCAGCTCCGAGGGCGGGGTCACTGAAGCTTTCTTT

V gene: TRBV19
D gene: TRBD1
clone size: few
J gene: TRBJ1-4
CDR3 protein: CASHIQGAGEKLFF
CDR3 DNA: TGTGCCAGCCATATTCAGGGGGCCGGTGAAAAACTGTTTTTT

V gene: TRBV4-3
D gene: TRBD2
clone size: .
J gene: TRBJ2-3
CDR3 protein: CASSQELAMGLAGAGTDTQYF
CDR3 DNA: TGCGCCAGCAGCCAAGAGTTAGCGATGGGACTAGCGGGGGCGGGCACAGATACGCAGTATTTT

V gene: TRBV4-1
D gene: .
clone size: once
J gene: TRBJ2-7
CDR3 protein: CASSSQGGRGYSYEQYF
CDR3 DNA: TGCGCCAGCAGCTCCCAGGGGGGCAGGGGGTACTCCTACGAGCAGTACTTC

V gene: TRBV7-2
D gene: TRBD2
clone size: .
J gene: TRBJ2-3
CDR3 protein: CASSFGLAGGTDTQYF
CDR3 DNA: TGTGCCAGCAGCTTCGGACTAGCGGGGGGTACAGATACGCAGTATTTT

V gene: TRBV6-1
D gene: .
clone size: .
J gene: TRBJ1-5
CDR3 protein: CASSGSTGPNQPQHF
CDR3 DNA: TGTGCCAGCAGTGGGTCGACAGGACCCAATCAGCCCCAGCATTTT

V gene: TRBV7-9
D gene: .
clone size: few
J gene: TRBJ1-1
CDR3 protein: CASSLPRGTGNTEAFF
CDR3 DNA: TGTGCCAGCAGCTTACCCAGGGGAACAGGGAACACTGAAGCTTTCTTT

V gene: TRBV7-9
D gene: TRBD2
clone size: few
J gene: TRBJ2-1
CDR3 protein: CASSGLAGGTYNEQFF
CDR3 DNA: TGTGCCAGCAGTGGTCTAGCGGGAGGGACCTACAATGAGCAGTTCTTC

V gene: TRBV19
D gene: TRBD1
clone size: .
J gene: TRBJ1-5
CDR3 protein: CASSPGTGGDQPQHF
CDR3 DNA: TGTGCCAGTAGTCCAGGGACAGGAGGTGATCAGCCCCAGCATTTT